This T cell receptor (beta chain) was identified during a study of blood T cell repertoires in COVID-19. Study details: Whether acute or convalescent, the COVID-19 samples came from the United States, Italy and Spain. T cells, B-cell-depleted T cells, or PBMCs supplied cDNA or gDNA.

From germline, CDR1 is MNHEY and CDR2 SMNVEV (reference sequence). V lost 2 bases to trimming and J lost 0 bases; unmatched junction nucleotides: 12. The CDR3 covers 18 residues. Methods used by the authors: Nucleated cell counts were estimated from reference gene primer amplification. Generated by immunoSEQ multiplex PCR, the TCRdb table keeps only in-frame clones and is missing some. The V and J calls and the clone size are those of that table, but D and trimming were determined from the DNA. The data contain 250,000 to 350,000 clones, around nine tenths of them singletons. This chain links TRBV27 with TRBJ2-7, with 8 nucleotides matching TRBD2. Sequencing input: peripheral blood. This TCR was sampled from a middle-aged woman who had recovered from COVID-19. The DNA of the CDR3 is TGTGCCAGCAGTTTACGATTCACTGGTCTAGCGGGCTCCTACGAGCAGTACTTC. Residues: CASSLRFTGLAGSYEQYF.